These 24 T cell receptor beta chains were sequenced from one sample in a study of T cells in women clearing cervical HPV infection. The table came from immunoSEQ multiplex PCR; TCRdb's copy has only in-frame clones and leaves some out. The data show some 41,000 clones, and the top ten clones hold roughly 5.8%. Sample: blood buffy coat. These receptors all stem from a woman aged 18 to 75 with a cervical HPV16 infection that either progressed to CIN3+ or cleared (not recorded which).

On this clone: From the germline J gene comes the end of the CDR3, since the read stops 3 residues before it. The chain recombines TRBV5-6 with TRBJ2-7; TRBD2 agrees at 9 bases. CDR1 SGHDT and CDR2 YYEEEE come from the germline V gene. Trimming at V came to 2 bases and at J to 3 bases, leaving 3 bases not matched to a gene. This CDR3 is built from 14 residues. CDR3 sequence: CASSLVAGDYEQYF. Incomplete CDR3 DNA: TGTGCCAGCAGCTTAGTAGCGGGGGACTACGAG.

About this clone itself: The read falls 3 residues short of the CDR3 end, and the missing part is taken from the germline J gene. The chain is built from TRBV28 and TRBJ2-5; 8 bases align to TRBD2. Looked up from germline, CDR1 is MDHEN and CDR2 is SYDVKM. This CDR3 region has 15 residues. Losses at the gene ends were 5 bases for V and 1 base for J; bases not matched to a gene: 6. The CDR3 is CASSPRGGIQETQYF. The CDR3 bases that were read are TGTGCCAGCAGTCCTCGGGGGGGAATCCAAGAGACC.

With respect to this clone: The read terminates 3 residues before the CDR3 end, so the remaining end is supplied by the germline J gene. The J gene is TRBJ2-3, the V gene TRBV30, with 9 nucleotides matching TRBD1. The CDR3 has 14 residues. Germline V CDR1 and CDR2: GTSNPN, SVGIG (reference sequence). V lost 8 bases, J lost 6 bases, and 12 bases stayed unmatched. This chain's CDR3 is CATVSGQGIDTQYF. The covered CDR3 bases are TGTGCCACCGTATCGGGACAGGGTATCGATACG.

Concerning this clone: The read finishes 3 residues shy of the CDR3 end, and the germline J gene is used to complete it. This chain uses TRBV6-1 with TRBJ2-7; perhaps TRBD1 as D (5 bases). Germline V CDR1 and CDR2: MNHNS, SASEGT. The CDR3 runs to 16 residues. The V end was cut by 4 bases, the J end by 0 bases, with 16 bases between. The part of the CDR3 DNA that was read is TGTGCCAGCAGTGGGGGCAAAACGGTCAGCTCCTACGAG. Translation: CASSGGKTVSSYE. The whole CDR3 protein reads CASSGGKTVSSYEQYF.

Regarding this clone: The read terminates 3 residues ahead of where the CDR3 ends, so the germline J gene completes it. This rearrangement joins TRBV30 to TRBJ2-2, with D maybe TRBD1 (6 bases). The V end lost 1 base, the J end lost 0 bases, and 9 bases lay between the germline ends. CDR3 length: 15 amino acids. Germline values: CDR1 GTSNPN, CDR2 SVGIG (reference sequence). The DNA read from the CDR3 is TGTGCCTGGAGTGAGGGGGTCGCGAACACCGGGGAG. Amino acids: CAWSEGVANTGE. The CDR3 as a whole reads CAWSEGVANTGELFF.

A word on this clone: The sequence runs out 3 residues before the end of the CDR3; the remainder is reconstructed from the germline J gene. The chain joins TRBV6-1 to TRBJ2-2, with TRBD2 matching 9 bases. The CDR3 is made up of 16 amino acids. CDR1 is MNHNS and CDR2 is SASEGT in the germline V gene. V shed 2 bases and J 6 bases; nucleotides not matched to a gene: 7. The part of the CDR3 DNA that was read is TGTGCCAGCAGTGAATCGTCCAGCGGGAGGCCCGGGGAG. This encodes CASSESSSGRPGE. The CDR3 as a whole reads CASSESSSGRPGELFF.

Turning to this clone: The sequence runs out 3 residues before the end of the CDR3; the remainder is reconstructed from the germline J gene. The chain employs TRBV5-6 and TRBJ1-2; unclear D gene. Germline V gene sequence: CDR1 SGHDT, CDR2 YYEEEE. The CDR3 covers 13 residues. The CDR3 loop is CASSRTSGNDYTF. The CDR3 DNA, read in part, is TGTGCCAGCAGCAGGACTAGCGGTAACGAC.

Turning to this clone: Coverage ceases 3 residues before the CDR3 finishes, and the germline J gene fills in the end. The rearrangement joins TRBV2 to TRBJ2-6; D is uncertain. Germline V lookup: CDR1 SNHLY, CDR2 FYNNEI. The CDR3 has 15 amino acids. The V and J ends lost 4 bases and 2 bases respectively, with 9 bases between them. The CDR3: CASSGRRAGANVLTF. The CDR3 bases that were read are TGTGCCAGCAGTGGGCGTAGGGCTGGGGCCAACGTC.

CDR3 DNA, as far as it was read: TGTGCCTGGGCACAGGGAGGTACC. This translates into CAWAQGGT. The full CDR3 is CAWAQGGTYTF. The chain joins TRBV30 to TRBJ1-2, with D perhaps TRBD1 (6 bases). The CDR3 extends 3 residues past the end of the read, so its final part is completed from the germline J gene. In germline, CDR1 is GTSNPN, CDR2 SVGIG (reference sequence). The CDR3 is 11 amino acids.

Worth noting for this clone: The sequenced fragment ends 3 residues before the CDR3 boundary, so the rest is inferred from the germline J gene. The gene calls are TRBV18 and TRBJ1-2, with D possibly being TRBD1 (5 bases). Germline loops: CDR1 KGHSH, CDR2 LQKENI. The CDR3 totals 19 residues. The CDR3: CASSPPGTSGTYSYNDYTF. Incomplete CDR3 DNA: TGTGCCAGCTCACCCCCCGGGACTAGCGGGACTTACTCCTACAATGAC.

The DNA read from the CDR3 is TGTGCCAGCACCCTATTGAATGAC. Translated: CASTLLND. The entire CDR3 protein is CASTLLNDYTF. The V and J genes are TRBV6-2 or TRBV6-3 and TRBJ1-2, with D unclear. The read ends 3 residues before the CDR3 terminus; that terminus is restored from the germline J gene. The CDR3 sequence is 11 residues long. CDR1 MNHEY and CDR2 SVGEGT come from the germline V gene.

Worth noting for this clone: The missing CDR3 end, 3 residues past where the read stops, is filled in from the germline J gene. V and J are TRBV30 and TRBJ1-2; the D gene is possibly TRBD1 (5 bases). The CDR3 runs to 16 residues. Trimming took 2 bases from V and 0 from J, leaving 16 bases between them. The germline V gene has CDR1 GTSNPN and CDR2 SVGIG (reference sequence). The CDR3 loop reads CAWSLRPGLANYGYTF. The CDR3 bases that were read are TGTGCCTGGAGTCTCAGGCCGGGACTGGCTAACTATGGC.

Remarks on this clone: Read data end 3 residues before the CDR3 end; the end is taken from the germline J gene. The chain is built from TRBV18 and TRBJ2-1; TRBD1 might be the D (6 bases). Between the trimmed V and J ends, which lost 3 bases and 5 bases, there was a span of 14 bases. The CDR3 is made up of 15 amino acids. The germline V gene encodes CDR1 KGHSH and CDR2 LQKENI. CDR3 bases read: TGTGCCAGCTCACCGGGCAGGGGACGCGACAATGAG. Its protein is CASSPGRGRDNE. The whole CDR3 region reads CASSPGRGRDNEQFF.

A note on this clone: Coverage ceases 3 residues before the CDR3 finishes, and the germline J gene fills in the end. The chain couples TRBV7-7 to TRBJ1-4; D might be TRBD1 (6 bases). The V gene's germline CDR1 is SSHAT and CDR2 FNYEAQ (reference sequence). CDR3 length equals 15 residues. The CDR3 sequence is CASSPGQSGANVLFF. The sequenced part of the CDR3 DNA is TGTGCCAGCAGTCCCGGACAGTCTGGGGCCAACGTA.

Of note for this clone: The sequence runs out 3 residues before the end of the CDR3; the remainder is reconstructed from the germline J gene. The chain recombines TRBV4-2 with TRBJ1-2; TRBD1 might be the D (6 bases). V was trimmed by 0 bases and J by 4 bases, leaving 9 bases between them. The length of the CDR3 is 14 residues. Germline V gene lookup returns CDR1 LGHNA and CDR2 YNFKEQ. The CDR3 bases that were read are TGTGCCAGCAGCCAAGATGGGGACACCTATGGC. This codes for CASSQDGDTYG. The entire CDR3 protein reads CASSQDGDTYGYTF.

Concerning this clone itself: The CDR3 end falls 3 residues outside the read, so it is completed with the germline J gene. The chain couples TRBV19 to TRBJ1-2, with 8 bases matching TRBD1. The CDR3 is made up of 15 amino acids. In germline, CDR1 is LNHDA, CDR2 SQIVND (reference sequence). CDR3 DNA (partial): TGTGCCAGTAGTATCGGGACAGGAAGCTCCTACGAC. Translation gives CASSIGTGSSYD. In full, the CDR3 reads CASSIGTGSSYDYTF. The full variable domain, its missing parts supplied by reference TRBV19 and TRBJ1-2, is DGGITQSPKYLFRKEGQNVTLSCEQNLNHDAMYWYRQDPGQGLRLIYYSQIVNDFQKGDIAEGYSVSREKKESFPLTVTSAQKNPTAFYLCASSIGTGSSYDYTFGSGTRLTVV.

To note about this clone: The DNA ends 3 residues before the CDR3 does, and the rest of the CDR3 is filled in from the germline J gene. V usage is TRBV30 and J usage is TRBJ2-7; 9 bases agree with TRBD1. Germline values: CDR1 GTSNPN, CDR2 SVGIG (reference sequence). This CDR3 has 15 residues. Trimming at V came to 2 bases and at J to 2 bases, leaving 7 bases not matched to a gene. CDR3 in amino acids: CAWSLPGQGTYEQYF. The CDR3 DNA, read in part, is TGTGCCTGGAGTCTTCCGGGACAGGGCACCTACGAG.

With regard to this clone: Sequencing ends 3 residues short of the CDR3 end; the germline J gene provides the rest. The chain recombines TRBV29-1 with TRBJ1-4, with D possibly being TRBD1 (5 bases). Deletions cut 4 bases from V and 5 bases from J, with 11 bases between. CDR1 and CDR2 (germline): SQVTM, ANQGSEA. This CDR3 is built from 13 residues. CDR3 protein: CSVGAGLNEKLFF. Partial CDR3 DNA: TGCAGCGTTGGGGCGGGGCTCAATGAAAAA.

Comments on this clone: The CDR3 end falls 3 residues outside the read, so it is completed with the germline J gene. The rearrangement joins TRBV12-3 or TRBV12-4 to TRBJ2-7; perhaps TRBD2 as D (5 bases). The CDR3 extends over 14 amino acids. Trimming removed 4 bases from V and 6 bases from J, with 16 bases in between. The part of the CDR3 DNA that was read is TGTGCCAGCAGTTCCCGATCGCTAGCATCCGAG. It is translated as CASSSRSLASE. The whole CDR3 region reads CASSSRSLASEQYF.

A remark on this clone: From the germline J gene comes the end of the CDR3, since the read stops 3 residues before it. This chain uses TRBV11-3 with TRBJ2-7, with 9 bases fitting TRBD1. The CDR3 length is 14 residues. CDR1 and CDR2 (germline): SGHNT, YENEEA. V shed 8 bases and J 2 bases; nucleotides not matched to a gene: 7. CDR3: CASANRDRAYEQYF. The part of the CDR3 DNA that was read is TGTGCCAGCGCTAACCGGGACAGGGCCTACGAG.

The CDR3 loop reads CASSIEGTGGSYEQYF. Partial CDR3 DNA: TGTGCCAGTAGTATAGAAGGAACAGGGGGCTCCTACGAG. The chain employs TRBV19 and TRBJ2-7; 8 bases fit TRBD1. The read halts 3 residues ahead of the CDR3 end, with the missing end drawn from the germline J gene. Per the germline V gene, CDR1 is LNHDA and CDR2 is SQIVND (reference sequence). The CDR3 is 16 amino acids. J gave up 0 bases and V 0 bases, and 4 bases lay outside the gene matches.

Of note for this clone: The read ends 3 residues early relative to the CDR3; the germline J gene fills the gap. The chain links TRBV10-3 to TRBJ1-2; D call uncertain. The CDR3 is 12 amino acids. The germline gives CDR1 ENHRY, CDR2 SYGVKD. The CDR3 bases that were read are TGTGCCATCAGTGATAGTTTGGGCGGC. Translated: CAISDSLGG. The whole CDR3 protein is CAISDSLGGYTF.

Of note for this clone: The CDR3 end lies 3 residues beyond the end of the read and is filled in from the germline J gene. The chain joins TRBV19 to TRBJ2-3; 7 nucleotides align to TRBD2. The germline V gene encodes CDR1 LNHDA and CDR2 SQIVND (reference sequence). This CDR3 comprises 16 residues. V lost 2 bases, J lost 0 bases, and 5 bases stayed unmatched. CDR3 sequence reads: CASSINGGGSTDTQYF. The sequenced CDR3 bases are TGTGCCAGTAGTATAAATGGCGGGGGAAGCACAGATACG.

By frequency, this clone is medium-sized (0.01 to 0.1%). From the germline J gene comes the end of the CDR3, since the read stops 3 residues before it. J is TRBJ1-6 and V is TRBV4-1; a possible D gene is TRBD1 (6 bases). The CDR3 has 16 amino acids. Trimming cost V 0 bases and J 9 bases, with 15 bases left between them. The germline V gene has CDR1 MGHRA and CDR2 YSYEKL. CDR3 sequence reads: CASSQDLWGQGSPLHF. The part of the CDR3 DNA that was read is TGCGCCAGCAGCCAAGATTTATGGGGGCAGGGTTCACCC.